The T cell receptor beta chain described here comes from a study of blood T cell repertoires in COVID-19. Libraries were prepared by immunoSEQ multiplex PCR; TCRdb keeps only in-frame clonotypes and omits some of them. The sample lists about 390,000 clones; roughly 89% were seen once. CDR1 is GTSNPN, CDR2 SVGIG, per germline (reference sequence). The V end was cut by 8 bases, the J end by 1 base, with 14 bases between. The CDR3 consists of 13 residues. This clone was recorded a few times. The sequencing sample was made of PBMCs or T cells enriched from blood (not recorded which). The clonotype was recovered from a woman in her fifties or sixties who had recovered from COVID-19. The chain combines TRBV30 with TRBJ1-1; D unclear. CDR3 nucleotide sequence: TGTGCCCAGGAACGCATGGGGAACACTGAAGCTTTCTTT. Its translation: CAQERMGNTEAFF.